This record covers a single T cell receptor (beta chain). Its target is unknown. The primer mix had 60 Vbeta and 13 Jbeta primers. Some clones are missing from TCRdb's copy, which holds only in-frame ones; the method was immunoSEQ multiplex PCR. The sample shows 93,000 or so clones, about 77% of them seen only once. The data stem from a study of cytomegalovirus exposure and HLA in healthy donors. Study-wide results and limits: CMV serostatus was the sole immune exposure data available. V- and J-gene trimming of TCR beta was linked (in a later analysis) to a missense DCLRE1C variant.

Nominal health characterized the donors when sampled, though unrecorded immune exposures were likely. The specimen sequenced was PBMCs. The receptor comes from a woman aged 18-35 years in good health and CMV-seropositive.

The CDR3 nucleotides are TGTGCCAGCAGTCGGGTTGGGTCACCCCTCCACTTT. Encoded protein: CASSRVGSPLHF. The V and J genes are TRBV27 and TRBJ1-6, with no clear D. CDR1 is MNHEY, CDR2 SMNVEV, per germline (reference sequence). V was pared by 5 bases and J by 10 bases, with 9 bases between. This CDR3 comprises 12 residues.